These 5 T cell receptor beta chains were all obtained from the same sample, sequenced in a study of CD8 T cells in ankylosing spondylitis. No antigen has been identified for these receptors. TCRdb recomputed calls from the 5' RACE reads with MiXCR, one row per CDR3 protein. The sample holds about 390,000 distinct CDR3 sequences, more than 20% seen once. Study-wide results and caveats: Ankylosing spondylitis blood appeared to be characterized by a TCR beta motif of 7 to 9 highly homologous variants.

The sequencing sample was made of blood, either unsorted or a sorted T cell fraction (not recorded which). All receptors derive from a male donor with ankylosing spondylitis.

This clonotype was found a few times. This chain uses TRBV28 with TRBJ2-7, with unresolved D. This CDR3 spans 13 amino acids. V was clipped by 8 bases and J by 2 bases, with 13 bases between them. Germline assignment: CDR1 MDHEN and CDR2 SYDVKM. Here the CDR3 DNA reads TGTGCCAGCTCCGACGGCACTACCTACGAGCAGTACTTC. The encoded protein is CASSDGTTYEQYF.

The CDR3 reads CSAPSTSTDTQYF. For the CDR3, the DNA is TGCAGTGCCCCATCGACTAGCACAGATACGCAGTATTTT. This chain joins TRBV20-1 and TRBJ2-3; D unclear. This CDR3 contains 13 residues. Germline CDR1 is DFQATT and CDR2 is SNEGSKA (reference sequence). Deletions cut 6 bases from V and 0 bases from J, with 10 bases between.

The CDR3 nucleotides read TGCGCCAGCAGCCATACTTACCTCACCCCGACAGACACCGAATCCTACGAGCAGTACTTC. The encoded protein is CASSHTYLTPTDTESYEQYF. The chain is built from TRBV4-3 and TRBJ2-7, with a possible D match to TRBD1 (5 bases). Germline CDR1 is LGHNA and CDR2 is YSLEER. V lost 3 bases and J 1 base, leaving 28 bases between the germline ends. This CDR3 is built from 20 residues.

This clonotype was picked up a small number of times. This sequence joins TRBV5-1 and TRBJ2-5; 8 bases are a match to TRBD2. The CDR3 consists of 16 residues. The germline CDR1 and CDR2 sequences are SGHRS and YFSETQ. After removal of 3 bases from V and 6 bases from J, the junction contained 13 bases not matched to a gene. CDR3 protein: CASSWGTRGTMKTQYF. In DNA, the CDR3 is TGCGCCAGCAGCTGGGGGACTAGAGGTACGATGAAGACCCAGTACTTC.

This clonotype was picked up many times. This chain connects TRBV15 to TRBJ2-3; no definite D call. The V gene lost 8 bases and the J gene lost 0 bases, with 12 bases spanning the gap. This CDR3 spans 14 amino acids. CDR1 and CDR2 (germline): LNHNV, YYDKDF (reference sequence). The CDR3 nucleotides read TGTGCCACCTCCCCCGGTCTTAGCACAGATACGCAGTATTTT. Protein sequence: CATSPGLSTDTQYF.